The next 5 T cell receptor beta chains were all read from a single sample in a study of chemoradiotherapy in HPV16-positive cancers. Method: immunoSEQ multiplex PCR; TCRdb's copy keeps in-frame clones and lacks some. Of 8,000 or so clones listed, about two thirds are singletons. The sample was taken from a patient who underwent chemoradiotherapy. The receptors were gathered from a human donor with HPV-associated anogenital cancer.

This chain uses TRBV7-2 with TRBJ2-2, with 8 bases that match TRBD1. The CDR3 length is 14 residues. Trimming at V came to 4 bases and at J to 3 bases, leaving 1 base not matched to a gene. The germline V gene has CDR1 SGHTA and CDR2 FQGNSA. Here the CDR3 reads CASSSQGDTGELFF. In DNA form, the CDR3 reads TGTGCCAGCAGCTCACAGGGGGACACCGGGGAGCTGTTTTTT.

CDR3 sequence reads: CASSPRQGFDQPQHF. The CDR3 DNA reads TGTGCCAGCAGCCCCCGACAGGGCTTTGATCAGCCCCAGCATTTT. The chain employs TRBV7-2 and TRBJ1-5; 7 positions agree with TRBD1. Trimming at V came to 5 bases and at J to 5 bases, leaving 9 bases not matched to a gene. This CDR3 comprises 15 residues. Germline V gene data show CDR1 as SGHTA and CDR2 as FQGNSA.

The CDR3 reads CASSLGTGAYEQYF. The CDR3 DNA is TGTGCCAGCAGCTTAGGAACAGGAGCCTACGAGCAGTACTTC. The rearrangement uses TRBV7-2 and TRBJ2-7; D possibly corresponds to TRBD1 (5 bases). Deletions cut 1 base from V and 2 bases from J, with 9 bases between. Germline-derived CDR1 and CDR2 are SGHTA and FQGNSA. This CDR3 region has 14 residues.

This clone is large (0.1 to 1%) in the sample. The chain is built from TRBV7-9 and TRBJ2-7, with a weak D call TRBD2 (5 bases). Trimming shortened V by 3 bases and J by 3 bases, and 12 bases separated the two germline ends. Germline lookup yields CDR1 SEHNR and CDR2 FQNEAQ (reference sequence). The CDR3 totals 14 residues. CDR3 sequence: CASSFSVGSYEQYF. CDR3 DNA sequence: TGTGCCAGCAGCTTTTCGGTAGGGAGCTACGAGCAGTACTTC. Supplemented by reference TRBV7-9 and TRBJ2-7, the full variable domain reads DTGVSQNPRHKITKRGQNVTFRCDPISEHNRLYWYRQTLGQGPEFLTYFQNEAQLEKSRLLSDRFSAERPKGSFSTLEIQRTEQGDSAMYLCASSFSVGSYEQYFGPGTRLTVT.

J is TRBJ2-7 and V is TRBV18; no definite D call. The CDR3 spans 12 residues. In germline, CDR1 is KGHSH, CDR2 LQKENI. Trimming cost V 3 bases and J 3 bases, with 6 bases left between them. The CDR3 DNA follows: TGTGCCAGCTCACCCAACCTCTACGAGCAGTACTTC. Translating it yields CASSPNLYEQYF. Using reference TRBV18 and TRBJ2-7 for the parts outside the CDR3, the full variable domain is NAGVMQNPRHLVRRRGQEARLRCSPMKGHSHVYWYRQLPEEGLKFMVYLQKENIIDESGMPKERFSAEFPKEGPSILRIQQVVRGDSAAYFCASSPNLYEQYFGPGTRLTVT.